This T cell receptor beta chain was profiled in a study of T-cell reconstitution after alpha-beta-depleted transplantation in children. Study observations and caveats: Diversity of TCRbeta at day 60 was high in some patients, arising from surviving recipient T cells and thymic progenitors. Once a year had passed after transplant, T-cell counts and diversity came mostly from newly produced T cells.

As to this clonotype: No antigen is known for it.

With 2 bases clipped from V and 0 bases from J, the junction kept 4 bases outside the gene matches. The germline V gene has CDR1 MNHEY and CDR2 SVGAGI. The CDR3 is made up of 17 amino acids. Preparation of the TCRbeta library used unique molecular identifiers. MiXCR, run by TCRdb on the PCR reads, gives a single entry per CDR3 protein. The sample contains 580,000 or so distinct CDR3 sequences, 23% of which appear only once. The chain uses TRBV6-5 and TRBJ2-6; TRBD2 matches 7 bases. The sample consisted of PBMCs, mostly from graft donor cells, taken 360 days after TCRalphabeta/CD19-depleted stem cell transplant. This sequence was found in a boy younger than two who had a stem cell transplant for acute myeloid leukemia, so the T cells may come from the graft donor. The CDR3 reads CASSYMSGGSGANVLTF. The CDR3 DNA is TGTGCCAGCAGTTACATGTCGGGGGGCTCTGGGGCCAACGTCCTGACTTTC.